This paragraph reports one T cell receptor beta chain. The antigen it recognizes is unknown. Base quality data are lacking; no much larger clone is found one base away. These data belong to a study of identical twins (dated by TCRdb to 2016 to 2017). Background on the whole study: The study deep-sequenced TCR alpha and beta repertoires from monozygotic twins, unrelated adults of various ages and cord blood to test whether fetal clonotypes persist. Replicate twin experiments were performed at different times using different library preparation protocols to rule out contamination. The research as a whole found: Invariant T cells such as MAIT and iNKT could partly confound zero-insertion analyses, although diverse VJ usage argued against such confounding for most clonotypes. Out-of-frame TCR alpha sharing in monozygotic twins was systematically underestimated by recombination models, whereas sharing between unrelated individuals was in agreement with the recombination models. Abundant cord blood beta clonotypes had fewer insertions, young adult naive repertoires showed a similar but weaker trend, and memory repertoires showed no such trend. A weaker excess of twin sharing was found in beta out-of-frame sequences because the signal-to-noise ratio was lowered by fewer shared sequences. Conclusions relied on cross-sectional statistical analysis, since the same donors could not be followed over many years. Compared with coincidental sharing between unrelated individuals, out-of-frame TCR alpha sequences shared between twins had an excess of sequences with low generation probability.

Taken from cysteine to phenylalanine, the CDR3 has 14 residues. Solely the CDR3 DNA is kept, with 42 bases framed from the first base. The trim is 1 base for V and 6 bases for J, with a gap of 13 bases between the germline ends. From the germline V gene, CDR1 is SQVTM and CDR2 is ANQGSEA. Libraries were built with 5' RACE. Sequencing relied on an Illumina HiSeq 2000. Template switching added a universal primer binding site, and the final cDNA carried a unique molecular identifier that allowed TCR cDNA molecules to be counted accurately. First-strand cDNA for TCR alpha and beta chains was synthesized from specific primers in the conserved constant-segment region. To control for contamination, each cDNA library was double barcoded with a SMART-Mk sample barcode plus Illumina barcodes. TruSeq adapter sequences along with Illumina sample barcodes were introduced in two successive PCR steps. The TCR alpha and beta cDNA libraries were sequenced on the Illumina HiSeq platform using custom primers. The original methods were these. MiGEC was used to process raw reads and extract unique molecular identifiers, and MiXCR was used to find CDR3 positions. For each individual, recombination models were inferred using an EM algorithm with the repgenHMM and IGoR tools. The analysis of shared clonotypes was done with the tcR package in R, with sharing normalized by the product of cloneset sizes. To study raw recombination free of thymic and clonal selection effects, out-of-frame nonproductive sequences were analyzed. TCRdb ran its own pipeline on the public reads, namely fastp trimming at Q25 and MiXCR clone calling, and kept in-frame beta chains. Identical CDR3 protein sequences are pooled into one entry, listed with their most common genes and DNA. The V and J calls follow TCRdb's processing rather than the paper's. The sample table contains 450,000 to 600,000 distinct CDR3 sequences; only one count was recorded for around 24% of them. The ten largest clones add up to approximately 0.49% of the sample.

Every donor in the study was a healthy Caucasian. Three pairs of female monozygotic twins, all aged roughly 18 to 29 years, were included in the twin cohort. Positive isolation kits from Invitrogen were used to isolate CD4+ and CD8+ T cell populations. These data were likewise used in another study, on yellow fever vaccine responses in identical twins. Reported in the second study: The authors reported that the T cell response to vaccination in identical twins appeared partly convergent and partly personalized. In the study, vaccine-responding T cell clones were precisely tracked in identical twins.

The sequence joins TRBV29-1 to TRBJ2-4; TRBD1 could be the D gene, as 5 bases match. This clonotype originated in a woman aged 18-29 years in good health. Sample: CD4+ T cells sorted from blood. The DNA sequence is given as TGCAGCGTTGAAGGAAGGCAGGGCAGAAACATTCAGTACTTC. Protein translation: CSVEGRQGRNIQYF.